Each of the 5 T cell receptor beta chains below was sequenced from the same sample in a study of radiotherapy plus CTLA-4 blockade in lung cancer. Assay used: immunoSEQ multiplex PCR; TCRdb lists only in-frame clones, some missing. Of tens of thousands of clones in the sample, 85% to 90% were seen once. Sample: peripheral blood, taken from a patient treated with radiotherapy plus ipilimumab. Source of these receptors: a human donor with non-small cell lung cancer that progressed on radiotherapy plus ipilimumab.

The V and J genes are TRBV5-1 and TRBJ2-7; either TRBD1 or TRBD2 may fit D (6 bases each). CDR3 length: 15 residues. Trimming took off 4 bases at V and 2 bases at J, with 16 bases between the two ends. Per the germline V gene, CDR1 is SGHRS and CDR2 is YFSETQ. CDR3 nucleotide sequence: TGCGCCAGCAGCCAGGGGTGGGGCGGGGCCTACGAGCAGTACTTC. Amino acids: CASSQGWGGAYEQYF.

This chain links TRBV7-3 with TRBJ2-7; 7 nucleotides match TRBD2. The CDR3 is 14 residues long. The trim removed 2 bases at V and 2 bases at J, leaving 3 bases unmatched. Germline loops: CDR1 SGHTA, CDR2 FQGTGA. The CDR3 region has the DNA TGTGCCAGCAGCTTATCCAGCGGGGCCTACGAGCAGTACTTC. Amino acids: CASSLSSGAYEQYF.

The gene calls are TRBV7-9 and TRBJ2-1; weak D call: TRBD2 (6 bases). V was clipped by 10 bases and J by 7 bases, with 14 bases between them. CDR1 is SEHNR and CDR2 is FQNEAQ in the germline V gene (reference sequence). The CDR3 runs to 12 residues. Written as DNA, the CDR3 is TGTGCCATAGGGCGGGGTCGGAATGAGCAGTTCTTC. Its protein product is CAIGRGRNEQFF.

The V call is TRBV18, the J call TRBJ1-6; possible D gene TRBD1, 5 bases. The CDR3 covers 15 residues. CDR1 and CDR2 from the germline V gene are KGHSH and LQKENI. Trimming cost V 2 bases and J 7 bases, with 12 bases left between them. The chain's CDR3 is CASSPIRAENSPLHF. CDR3 sequence (DNA): TGTGCCAGCTCACCAATCAGGGCCGAGAATTCACCCCTCCACTTT.

The chain joins TRBV6-5 to TRBJ1-2; no reliable D call. CDR1 MNHEY and CDR2 SVGAGI come from the germline V gene. The CDR3 is 15 residues long. The germline V and J ends were trimmed by 6 bases and 3 bases, with 17 bases remaining between them. CDR3 loop: CASRLYRLLDYGYTF. The CDR3 DNA is TGTGCCAGCAGACTATACCGACTGCTGGACTATGGCTACACCTTC.